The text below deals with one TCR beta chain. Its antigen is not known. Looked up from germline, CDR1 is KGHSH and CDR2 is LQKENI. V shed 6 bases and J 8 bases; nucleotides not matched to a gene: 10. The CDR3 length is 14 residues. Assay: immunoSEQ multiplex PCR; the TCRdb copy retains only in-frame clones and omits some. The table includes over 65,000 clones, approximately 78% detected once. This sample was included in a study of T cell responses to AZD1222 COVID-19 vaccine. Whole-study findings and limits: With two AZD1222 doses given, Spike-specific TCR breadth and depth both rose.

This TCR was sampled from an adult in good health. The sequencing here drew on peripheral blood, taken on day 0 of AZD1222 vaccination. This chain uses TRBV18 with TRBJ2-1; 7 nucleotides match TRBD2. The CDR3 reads CASSSEWGGDEQFF. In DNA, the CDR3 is TGTGCCAGCTCGTCGGAGTGGGGAGGGGATGAGCAGTTCTTC.